This T cell receptor beta chain was retrieved from a study of CD8+ T cells in alopecia areata. Study summary: Tofacitinib treatment spanned 6 to 18 months, with 6 months off drug afterward.

V was pared by 4 bases and J by 1 base, with 5 bases between. The CDR3 runs to 12 residues. From germline, CDR1 is SGHRS and CDR2 YFSETQ. Extracted from the samples, RNA was reverse transcribed into cDNA to serve as the sequencing template. The assay was immunoSEQ multiplex PCR, and TCRdb's table has in-frame clones only and misses some. The sample holds 150,000 or so clones, around three fifths seen once. This specimen consisted of CD4+ T cells sorted from blood, obtained at week 0. This rearrangement joins TRBV5-1 to TRBJ1-1, with D hard to call. This receptor was obtained from a human donor with alopecia areata. The CDR3 sequence is CASSIENTEAFF. Here the CDR3 DNA reads TGCGCCAGCAGCATTGAGAACACTGAAGCTTTCTTT.